Listed below are T cell receptor beta chains from one sample, sequenced in a study of shared clonotypes between healthy human individuals. Some clones are missing from TCRdb's copy, which holds only in-frame ones; the method was immunoSEQ multiplex PCR. The sample contains about 980,000 clones, 70% to 85% of which appear only once. Sequenced material: memory CD4+ T cells sorted from blood. Every receptor here comes from a young man in good health. Both conserved end residues are part of each CDR3.

>TRBJ2-5|TRBV10-1
CASSEGVTGEGGRQETQYF
>TRBJ2-3|TRBV7-9
CASSITLAGSTDTQYF
>TRBJ2-3|TRBV28
CASSSPGEVTDTQYF
>TRBJ2-4|TRBV7-2
CASSLGQGALQYF
>TRBJ1-2|TRBV2
CASSEGQGPYGYTF
>TRBJ2-2|TRBV9
CASSGREGTEYTGELFF
>TRBJ2-7|TRBV6-5
CASSYSRDGISYEQYF
>TRBJ1-6|TRBV27
CASRTRDRAETPLHF
>TRBJ1-4|TRBV6-6
CASRLTPTNEKLFF
>TRBJ2-7|TRBV10-1
CASSESPGHEQYF
>TRBJ2-1|TRBV5-8
CASSLNEQFF
>TRBJ2-6|TRBV19
CASSGDRAGANVLTF
>TRBJ2-7|TRBV7-3
CASSPTGGRGEQYF
>TRBJ2-3|TRBV27
CASSAHRDPDTQYF
>TRBJ1-6|TRBV7-9
CASSLQNNSPLHF
>TRBJ2-2|TRBV11-3
CASSAGLAGGGGELFF
>TRBJ2-7|TRBV7-8
CASGAKRGSEQYF
>TRBJ1-6|TRBV2
CASRVESANSPLHF
>TRBJ1-2|TRBV7-2
CASSTGQGLGYTF
>TRBJ1-6|TRBV19
CASSRDRVNSPLHF
>TRBJ2-5|TRBV7-2
CASSALAVHDGQETQYF
>TRBJ1-6|TRBV30
CAWSAFGSYNSPLHF